The following is a TCR beta chain sequence with its context. Its antigen is unknown. Constant-segment primers were used for 5'RACE, and the resulting TCR alpha and TCR beta cDNA libraries carried sample barcodes and UMIs. TCRdb processed the 5' RACE reads anew with MiXCR; each CDR3 protein has one entry. The sample lists some 330,000 distinct CDR3 sequences, under 25% occurring once. This sample stems from a study of T-cell memory formation after mild COVID-19. Study-wide background: Each donor largely had its own TCR clusters.

J was trimmed by 3 bases and V by 4 bases; bases with no gene match: 7. The CDR3 runs 15 residues. Per the germline V gene, CDR1 is SGHRS and CDR2 is YFSETQ. Study outcomes and limitations: A second wave expanding day 15 to 37 was CD4+-biased; contracting clones were balanced. Pre-infection memory harbored some responding clones, suggesting cross-reactive memory joined.

The clonotype was recovered from an adult woman who had mild COVID-19 (a few samples of this study predate the infection). Cell type and time point are not known. The specimen sequenced was PBMCs or a T cell subset sorted from them (not recorded which). V and J are TRBV5-1 and TRBJ2-3, with 8 bases lining up with TRBD2. In nucleotides, the CDR3 is TGCGCCAGCAGCCTAGGACTAGCTCAGACAGATACGCAGTATTTT. Its translation: CASSLGLAQTDTQYF.